This TCR beta chain was recorded in a study of cytomegalovirus exposure and HLA in healthy donors. Turning to the study itself: T cells numbering about 200 million yielded some 110 million unique TCR beta sequences in an earlier analysis.

The PCR made use of 60 Vbeta and 13 Jbeta primers. The protocol was immunoSEQ multiplex PCR, while the TCRdb copy is restricted to in-frame clones and leaves out a portion. The sample carries about 81,000 clones, more than 80% recorded once. As to this clone: What it binds is not known.

All donors participated as healthy donors of bone marrow. Study-level results: A later analysis by the authors found several of the most significant clusters apparently linked to common viral pathogens. Analysis performed later found under 20,000 TCR beta sequences associated with HLA alleles at 0.05 false discovery rate.

This CDR3 is 15 amino acids long. The V end lost 5 bases, the J end lost 0 bases, and 10 bases lay between the germline ends. The germline CDR1 and CDR2 sequences are LGHNA and YSLEER. Sample: PBMCs. V and J are TRBV4-3 and TRBJ1-4; unclear D gene. This TCR was recovered from a man aged 18-30 years in good health and CMV-seronegative. The CDR3 sequence: CASSREGATNEKLFF. CDR3 sequence (DNA): TGCGCCAGCAGCAGGGAGGGTGCAACTAATGAAAAACTGTTTTTT.